The 26 T cell receptor beta chains below were found in one sample sequenced in a study of T cell responses to AZD1222 COVID-19 vaccine. Here immunoSEQ multiplex PCR was the method, and the copy in TCRdb shows in-frame clones only, minus some. Of over 150,000 clones listed, over 75% are singletons. The sample was peripheral blood, taken on day 0 of AZD1222 vaccination. These receptors were collected from an adult in good health.

The chain links TRBV29-1 to TRBJ1-2; D remains unclear. Trimming shortened V by 7 bases and J by 4 bases, and 16 bases separated the two germline ends. Germline loops: CDR1 SQVTM, CDR2 ANQGSEA. The CDR3 runs to 13 residues. CDR3 amino acids: CSALRERAYGYTF. DNA of the CDR3: TGCAGCGCCCTCCGGGAGCGGGCCTATGGCTACACCTTC.

This clone was seen just once. The chain is built from TRBV7-2 and TRBJ2-2; 12 bases align to TRBD2. J lost 3 bases, V lost 4 bases, and 6 bases had no gene match. Germline V gene sequence: CDR1 SGHTA, CDR2 FQGNSA. The CDR3 contains 17 residues. The CDR3 nucleotides are TGTGCCAGCAGCTACCTAGCGGGGGGGCCCTACACCGGGGAGCTGTTTTTT. Translating it yields CASSYLAGGPYTGELFF.

The DNA for the CDR3 is TGTGCCAGTCACCCCGGACAGGGATCAGAAAAACTGTTTTTT. Encoded protein: CASHPGQGSEKLFF. This sequence joins TRBV7-9 and TRBJ1-4, with 8 positions matching TRBD1. The V gene end was trimmed by 9 bases and the J gene end by 8 bases; junction bases not matched to a gene: 11. The CDR3 runs 14 residues. The germline gives CDR1 SEHNR, CDR2 FQNEAQ (reference sequence).

The rearrangement joins TRBV30 to TRBJ1-1, with D uncertain. The CDR3 consists of 14 residues. The ends were cut back, 3 bases at V and 1 base at J, with 12 bases in the middle. The germline gives CDR1 GTSNPN, CDR2 SVGIG (reference sequence). This CDR3 is CAWRLDGKNTEAFF. CDR3 DNA sequence: TGTGCCTGGAGGCTTGACGGGAAGAACACTGAAGCTTTCTTT.

This sequence joins TRBV6-1 and TRBJ2-5; TRBD2 might be the D (5 bases). Trimming removed 2 bases at V and 10 bases at J, with 8 bases between. CDR1 and CDR2 (germline): MNHNS, SASEGT. The CDR3 is made up of 11 amino acids. This CDR3 is CASSERSGQYF. The CDR3 DNA sequence: TGTGCCAGCAGTGAAAGGAGCGGCCAGTACTTC.

This rearrangement joins TRBV30 to TRBJ2-2; 9 bases are shared with TRBD2. The J segment lost 3 bases and the V segment lost 2 bases, leaving 10 bases of the junction unmatched. Germline lookup yields CDR1 GTSNPN and CDR2 SVGIG (reference sequence). This CDR3 region has 17 residues. The CDR3 here is CAWSPTSGGPYTGELFF. The DNA for the CDR3 is TGTGCCTGGAGTCCCACCAGCGGGGGGCCCTACACCGGGGAGCTGTTTTTT.

The rearrangement joins TRBV19 to TRBJ1-2; 11 nucleotides match TRBD1. Germline V CDR1 and CDR2: LNHDA, SQIVND (reference sequence). V lost 5 bases to trimming and J lost 5 bases; unmatched junction nucleotides: 7. The CDR3 has 15 amino acids. The CDR3 coding sequence is TGTGCCAGTAGTCCCGGACAGGGGGCCAGATATGGCTACACCTTC. Translating it yields CASSPGQGARYGYTF.

This clone was detected once. The V and J genes are TRBV6-4 and TRBJ1-2, with D possibly matching TRBD1 (5 bases). Germline assignment: CDR1 MRHNA and CDR2 SNTAGT. This CDR3 is built from 14 residues. The germline V and J ends were trimmed by 7 bases and 8 bases, with 20 bases remaining between them. CDR3 protein: CASNPGTVSAGYTF. DNA for the CDR3: TGTGCCAGCAACCCAGGGACGGTCTCGGCCGGCTACACCTTC.

This sequence joins TRBV18 and TRBJ2-7; D may be TRBD1 or TRBD2 (5 bases each). The germline gives CDR1 KGHSH, CDR2 LQKENI. Trimming removed 10 bases at V and 4 bases at J, with 17 bases between. The CDR3 spans 13 residues. The CDR3 region is CATRGDGPYEQYF. DNA of the CDR3: TGTGCCACGCGAGGGGATGGCCCTTACGAGCAGTACTTC.

This rearrangement joins TRBV5-1 to TRBJ1-1; D is undetermined. Germline V gene data show CDR1 as SGHRS and CDR2 as YFSETQ. The CDR3 runs to 13 residues. The ends were cut back, 0 bases at V and 8 bases at J, with 11 bases in the middle. CDR3 loop: CASSLVQFSEAFF. The CDR3, as DNA: TGCGCCAGCAGCTTGGTGCAGTTCTCAGAAGCTTTCTTT.

This clone was detected only a few times. The chain joins TRBV13 to TRBJ2-7; D gene unclear. The CDR3 covers 11 residues. Per the germline V gene, CDR1 is PRHDT and CDR2 is FYEKMQ (reference sequence). V shed 2 bases and J shed 5 bases, with 4 bases lying between them. The CDR3 DNA follows: TGTGCCAGCAGCTTAACCCACGAGCAGTACTTC. Protein sequence: CASSLTHEQYF.

The genes are TRBV6-5 and TRBJ1-1, with D unclear. V dropped 2 bases and J dropped 3 bases, with 7 bases sitting between them. CDR1 is MNHEY, CDR2 SVGAGI, per germline. The CDR3 has 13 amino acids. CDR3 protein: CASSYPPYTEAFF. In nucleotides, the CDR3 is TGTGCCAGCAGTTACCCCCCATACACTGAAGCTTTCTTT.

This clone has only one observation. The chain couples TRBV4-3 to TRBJ1-4; no definite D call. The CDR3 consists of 17 residues. The V end lost 0 bases, the J end lost 6 bases, and 17 bases lay between the germline ends. Germline CDR1 is LGHNA and CDR2 is YSLEER. CDR3: CASSQDVGSRKDEKLFF. In DNA, the CDR3 is TGCGCCAGCAGCCAAGATGTTGGCAGCCGAAAGGATGAAAAACTGTTTTTT.

In DNA, the CDR3 is TGTGCCTGGAGTGTCAGCGGGGGGTCGGGAGATACGCAGTATTTT. Translating it yields CAWSVSGGSGDTQYF. V and J are TRBV30 and TRBJ2-3; 9 positions agree with TRBD2. The CDR3 runs to 15 residues. V lost 0 bases, J lost 5 bases, and 6 bases stayed unmatched. CDR1 is GTSNPN, CDR2 SVGIG, per germline (reference sequence).

The V and J genes are TRBV19 and TRBJ1-1; 10 bases agree with TRBD1. The CDR3 is made up of 19 amino acids. The J segment lost 6 bases and the V segment lost 4 bases, leaving 20 bases of the junction unmatched. CDR1 is LNHDA, CDR2 SQIVND, per germline (reference sequence). The CDR3 DNA follows: TGTGCCAGTAGTAGTCCCATGTCCCGCCGGGACAGGGGTAGGTCTGAAGCTTTCTTT. Translated: CASSSPMSRRDRGRSEAFF.

The chain links TRBV4-2 to TRBJ2-3; 10 bases are a match to TRBD2. This CDR3 has 18 residues. The V segment lost 5 bases and the J segment 1 base; nucleotides outside the gene matches: 12. Germline CDR1 is LGHNA and CDR2 is YNFKEQ. The CDR3 DNA reads TGTGCCAGCAGCAGGAGCGGGGGGGCCGGTCAAGGCACAGATACGCAGTATTTT. Translating gives CASSRSGGAGQGTDTQYF.

The V call is TRBV5-5, the J call TRBJ2-3; no clear D gene. Germline V CDR1 and CDR2: SGHKS, YYEKEE (reference sequence). Trimming cost V 3 bases and J 0 bases, with 2 bases left between them. This CDR3 contains 12 residues. CDR3 residues: CASSYSTDTQYF. The CDR3 DNA is TGTGCCAGCAGCTACAGCACAGATACGCAGTATTTT.

A single count supports this clone. The rearrangement uses TRBV13 and TRBJ1-2, with TRBD1 as a possible D gene (6 bases). There are 13 residues in the CDR3. Per germline, CDR1 PRHDT and CDR2 FYEKMQ (reference sequence). V dropped 4 bases and J dropped 5 bases, with 11 bases sitting between them. The CDR3 loop is CASSSGGGYGYTF. The CDR3 DNA reads TGTGCCAGCAGCTCCGGAGGGGGATATGGCTACACCTTC.

V gene TRBV29-1 combines with J gene TRBJ2-3, with 11 nucleotides matching TRBD2. Germline values: CDR1 SQVTM, CDR2 ANQGSEA. V gave up 4 bases and J gave up 4 bases; unmatched junction bases: 10. This CDR3 region has 16 residues. The CDR3 region is CSVAALRGLAADTQYF. The CDR3 bases are TGCAGCGTTGCAGCCCTCAGGGGACTAGCGGCAGATACGCAGTATTTT.

The CDR3 protein is CASSPRTANTGELFF. CDR3 DNA sequence: TGTGCCAGCAGTCCGCGGACGGCCAACACCGGGGAGCTGTTTTTT. The rearrangement links TRBV6-5 to TRBJ2-2; the D is unclear. Germline values: CDR1 MNHEY, CDR2 SVGAGI. CDR3 length: 15 amino acids. V lost 5 bases and J 2 bases, leaving 12 bases between the germline ends.

The CDR3 spells CASSQDRTGSNSPLHF. CDR3 sequence (DNA): TGTGCCAGCAGCCAAGACAGGACAGGTAGTAATTCACCCCTCCACTTT. The chain has TRBV4-2 and TRBJ1-6; 7 bases line up with TRBD1. Germline lookup yields CDR1 LGHNA and CDR2 YNFKEQ. J lost 6 bases, V lost 0 bases, and 5 bases had no gene match. This CDR3 has 16 residues.

This clone was recorded once. The J gene is TRBJ1-5, the V gene TRBV2, with D possibly being TRBD1 (6 bases). Looked up from germline, CDR1 is SNHLY and CDR2 is FYNNEI. The ends were cut back, 3 bases at V and 4 bases at J, with 10 bases in the middle. This CDR3 has 14 amino acids. The CDR3 nucleotides are TGTGCCAGCAGTGACGGGGGGCGTAATCAGCCCCAGCATTTT. Amino acids: CASSDGGRNQPQHF. Filled out from reference TRBV2 and TRBJ1-5, the complete variable domain reads EPEVTQTPSHQVTQMGQEVILRCVPISNHLYFYWYRQILGQKVEFLVSFYNNEISEKSEIFDDQFSVERPDGSNFTLKIRSTKLEDSAMYFCASSDGGRNQPQHFGDGTRLSIL.

This chain joins TRBV6-5 and TRBJ1-1, with D tentatively TRBD1 (5 bases). The V gene's germline CDR1 is MNHEY and CDR2 SVGAGI. This CDR3 region has 13 residues. The V end lost 7 bases, the J end lost 4 bases, and 13 bases lay between the germline ends. DNA of the CDR3: TGTGCCAGCACGAATGTTGGGACCACTGAAGCTTTCTTT. It codes for CASTNVGTTEAFF.

Concerning this clone: One end of the junction varies from germline; a read error may be responsible. The V call is TRBV19, the J call TRBJ1-1; D perhaps matches TRBD1 (5 bases). Looked up from germline, CDR1 is LNHDA and CDR2 is SQIVND (reference sequence). The CDR3 consists of 14 residues. CDR3: CASRIGASNTEAFF. The CDR3 bases are TGTGCCAGTAGGATAGGGGCGTCGAACACTGAAGCTTTCTTT.

The chain recombines TRBV15 with TRBJ1-2; 9 bases are a match to TRBD1. Per germline, CDR1 LNHNV and CDR2 YYDKDF (reference sequence). V dropped 5 bases and J dropped 4; count of bases not matched to a gene: 8. The CDR3 contains 15 residues. The CDR3 DNA follows: TGTGCCACCAGCCCCGAAGGGGGACAGGGCTATGGCTACACCTTC. Protein: CATSPEGGQGYGYTF.

The V call is TRBV6-2 or TRBV6-3, the J call TRBJ2-3; D is undetermined. CDR3 size: 12 residues. Germline CDR1 is MNHEY and CDR2 is SVGEGT. Trimming pared 5 bases from V and 6 bases from J, leaving 9 bases between. CDR3: CASSPLLDTQYF. CDR3 nucleotide sequence: TGTGCCAGCAGTCCCCTCCTGGATACGCAGTATTTT.